One and the same sample provided the 28 T cell receptor beta chains below, sequenced in a study of graft-versus-host responses after intestinal transplantation. Sequencing was performed with immunoSEQ multiplex PCR; in TCRdb, only in-frame clones are kept and a portion is missing. This sample carries about 88,000 clones, under 95% of them seen once, and the ten largest clones take less than 0.45%. Their antigen targets remain unknown. The sequenced sample was unstimulated CD4+ T cells sorted from spleen or lymph node cells, obtained before transplant. These receptors were collected from a human donor who was the organ donor for an intestinal transplant.

V is TRBV20-1 and J is TRBJ2-5; D is unresolved. Germline CDR1 and CDR2: DFQATT and SNEGSKA (reference sequence). The CDR3 is 10 amino acids. The germline V and J ends were trimmed by 4 bases and 5 bases, with 5 bases remaining between them. CDR3 in amino acids: CSANGETQYF. The CDR3 DNA reads as TGCAGTGCTAACGGGGAGACCCAGTACTTC.

V gene TRBV27 combines with J gene TRBJ1-4, with D unresolved. With 5 bases removed from V and 0 bases from J, the gap between germline ends came to 7 bases. Germline CDR1 reads MNHEY; CDR2 reads SMNVEV (reference sequence). This CDR3 is 14 amino acids long. DNA of the CDR3: TGTGCCAGCAGTACAACAGCAACTAATGAAAAACTGTTTTTT. It is translated as CASSTTATNEKLFF. The entire variable domain, with the rest obtained from reference TRBV27 and TRBJ1-4, is as follows: EAQVTQNPRYLITVTGKKLTVTCSQNMNHEYMSWYRQDPGLGLRQIYYSMNVEVTDKGDVPEGYKVSRKEKRNFPLILESPSPNQTSLYFCASSTTATNEKLFFGSGTQLSVL.

The rearrangement links TRBV18 to TRBJ1-2; a weak D match, TRBD1 (5 bases). With 3 bases removed from V and 2 bases from J, the gap between germline ends came to 19 bases. Looked up from germline, CDR1 is KGHSH and CDR2 is LQKENI. This CDR3 has 17 amino acids. CDR3 sequence: CASSPLQGPGLNYGYTF. The DNA of the CDR3 is TGTGCCAGCTCACCGCTTCAGGGACCCGGACTAAACTATGGCTACACCTTC.

This rearrangement joins TRBV6-1 to TRBJ1-4; no definite D call. The CDR3 totals 16 residues. V was cut by 4 bases and J by 4 bases, with 16 bases left in between. Per germline, CDR1 MNHNS and CDR2 SASEGT. This CDR3 is CASSATPGFFNEKLFF. The CDR3 nucleotides read TGTGCCAGCAGTGCAACGCCGGGATTCTTTAATGAAAAACTGTTTTTT.

V usage is TRBV28 and J usage is TRBJ1-1, with 10 bases matching TRBD1. The CDR3 totals 15 residues. The V gene end was trimmed by 5 bases and the J gene end by 5 bases; junction bases not matched to a gene: 8. CDR1 is MDHEN and CDR2 is SYDVKM in the germline V gene. CDR3 protein: CASSRPDRGETEAFF. DNA of the CDR3: TGTGCCAGCAGTCGCCCGGACAGGGGGGAGACTGAAGCTTTCTTT.

This chain joins TRBV5-1 and TRBJ2-4; possibly TRBD2 for D (7 bases). CDR1 SGHRS and CDR2 YFSETQ come from the germline V gene. The CDR3 totals 17 residues. V was trimmed by 4 bases and J by 9 bases, leaving 26 bases between them. The CDR3 spells CASSLTTPGWGGGIQYF. The CDR3 DNA is TGCGCCAGCAGCCTCACAACCCCTGGGTGGGGGGGCGGCATTCAGTACTTC.

This chain joins TRBV6-1 and TRBJ1-1, with D possibly matching TRBD1 (5 bases). Germline CDR1 reads MNHNS; CDR2 reads SASEGT. V was shortened by 8 bases and J by 4 bases, with 17 bases between the two germline ends. The CDR3 has 14 residues. The CDR3 bases are TGTGCCAGCTATAGGGTCGGGGGTTCCACTGAAGCTTTCTTT. It yields the protein CASYRVGGSTEAFF.

The chain employs TRBV5-1 and TRBJ1-2, with a tentative D call TRBD1 (5 bases). Germline V gene sequence: CDR1 SGHRS, CDR2 YFSETQ. V was shortened by 4 bases and J by 8 bases, with 21 bases between the two germline ends. This CDR3 is 15 amino acids long. CDR3 loop: CASSPGAGAGGGYTF. The CDR3 DNA is TGCGCCAGCAGCCCAGGCGCCGGGGCTGGGGGGGGCTACACCTTC.

The V gene is TRBV15, the J gene TRBJ1-1; no firm D call. This CDR3 is 18 amino acids long. Trimming took off 0 bases at V and 1 base at J, with 18 bases between the two ends. The germline gives CDR1 LNHNV, CDR2 YYDKDF (reference sequence). The CDR3 sequence: CATSREVAQRYRNTEAFF. In DNA form, the CDR3 reads TGTGCCACCAGCAGAGAAGTTGCCCAGCGGTATCGGAACACTGAAGCTTTCTTT. Looking up the rest from reference TRBV15 and TRBJ1-1 gives the full variable domain: DAMVIQNPRYQVTQFGKPVTLSCSQTLNHNVMYWYQQKSSQAPKLLFHYYDKDFNNEADTPDNFQSRRPNTSFCFLDIRSPGLGDTAMYLCATSREVAQRYRNTEAFFGQGTRLTVV.

The gene calls are TRBV29-1 and TRBJ1-2, with 7 nucleotides matching TRBD1. The CDR3 spans 12 residues. Germline lookup yields CDR1 SQVTM and CDR2 ANQGSEA. With 5 bases clipped from V and 4 bases from J, the junction kept 4 bases outside the gene matches. The CDR3 DNA reads as TGCAGCGTTATACAGGGGACCTATGGCTACACCTTC. Protein product: CSVIQGTYGYTF.

This rearrangement joins TRBV2 to TRBJ2-7; TRBD1 agrees at 8 bases. V dropped 6 bases and J dropped 1; count of bases not matched to a gene: 2. The CDR3 loop spans 13 amino acids. Germline CDR1 reads SNHLY; CDR2 reads FYNNEI. The CDR3 reads CASSRGLSYEQYF. The CDR3 DNA is TGTGCCAGCAGCAGGGGGCTATCCTACGAGCAGTACTTC.

This clone has more than one count but fewer than ten. The chain carries TRBV14 and TRBJ1-1, with 7 nucleotides matching TRBD1. J gave up 8 bases and V 1 base, and 4 bases lay outside the gene matches. This CDR3 contains 13 residues. Germline lookup yields CDR1 SGHDN and CDR2 FVKESK. The CDR3 sequence: CASSQVDRQEAFF. As DNA, the CDR3 is TGTGCCAGCAGCCAAGTGGACAGGCAAGAAGCTTTCTTT.

The chain has TRBV11-2 and TRBJ1-6; D is unclear. The CDR3 has 14 amino acids. Germline values: CDR1 SGHAT, CDR2 FQNNGV. Deletions cut 6 bases from V and 11 bases from J, with 17 bases between. Here the CDR3 DNA reads TGTGCCAGCAGTCGGAGGGTATCCGATACACCCCTCCACTTT. It yields the protein CASSRRVSDTPLHF.

V is TRBV25-1 and J is TRBJ1-2; D gene uncertain. CDR3 length: 13 residues. Trimming left V 6 bases short and J 8 bases short, with 16 bases between. Germline CDR1 MGHDK, CDR2 SYGVNS. The CDR3 is CASSLTDSGGYTF. The CDR3 DNA is TGTGCCAGCAGCTTGACTGATTCTGGCGGCTACACCTTC.

The gene calls are TRBV15 and TRBJ2-5; 10 bases match TRBD2. CDR3 length equals 16 residues. In germline, CDR1 is LNHNV, CDR2 YYDKDF (reference sequence). The V segment lost 0 bases and the J segment 4 bases; nucleotides outside the gene matches: 5. The chain's CDR3 is CATSRDWASGGETQYF. The CDR3 DNA reads TGTGCCACCAGCAGAGATTGGGCTAGCGGGGGAGAGACCCAGTACTTC.

The rearrangement uses TRBV19 and TRBJ1-2; 11 bases match TRBD1. Germline loops: CDR1 LNHDA, CDR2 SQIVND (reference sequence). Trimming cost V 5 bases and J 5 bases; bases outside gene matches: 7. The CDR3 has 15 amino acids. CDR3 amino acids: CASSSDRGQGYGYTF. The CDR3 coding sequence is TGTGCCAGTAGTTCGGACAGGGGGCAGGGGTATGGCTACACCTTC.

This clone was seen a single time. This chain links TRBV18 with TRBJ2-7, with 14 bases identical to TRBD2. The CDR3 is 16 amino acids. J was trimmed by 5 bases and V by 2 bases; bases with no gene match: 5. From germline, CDR1 is KGHSH and CDR2 LQKENI. The CDR3, as DNA: TGTGCCAGCTCACCAAGACTAGCGGGGGGGCATAACGAGCAGTACTTC. This encodes CASSPRLAGGHNEQYF.

CDR3 sequence: CASHLGLAGDAYEQYF. The CDR3 bases are TGCGCCAGCCACCTCGGACTAGCGGGAGACGCCTACGAGCAGTACTTC. The genes are TRBV10-2 and TRBJ2-7; the match to TRBD2 covers 13 bases. The V gene end was trimmed by 8 bases and the J gene end by 2 bases; junction bases not matched to a gene: 9. The CDR3 totals 16 residues. Germline CDR1 WSHSY, CDR2 SAAADI.

This rearrangement joins TRBV7-9 to TRBJ2-5, with a possible D match to TRBD2 (5 bases). V shed 3 bases and J shed 5 bases, with 7 bases lying between them. CDR1 SEHNR and CDR2 FQNEAQ come from the germline V gene (reference sequence). CDR3 size: 12 residues. This CDR3 reads CASSLSGETQYF. The CDR3 DNA reads TGTGCCAGCAGCTTGTCGGGGGAGACCCAGTACTTC.

The CDR3 bases are TGTGCCAGCAGTGAAGGACAGGGAGATCTCTATGGCTACACCTTC. This sequence encodes CASSEGQGDLYGYTF. The chain recombines TRBV25-1 with TRBJ1-2; 8 bases fit TRBD1. This CDR3 comprises 15 residues. In germline, CDR1 is MGHDK, CDR2 SYGVNS. Losses at the gene ends were 2 bases for V and 4 bases for J; bases not matched to a gene: 6.

This chain connects TRBV28 to TRBJ1-1, with D possibly being TRBD1 (6 bases). Trimming cost V 5 bases and J 2 bases, with 15 bases left between them. Germline V gene data show CDR1 as MDHEN and CDR2 as SYDVKM. The CDR3 is made up of 15 amino acids. The CDR3 region is CASSLRTGFNTEAFF. The CDR3, as DNA: TGTGCCAGCAGTCTAAGAACAGGGTTCAACACTGAAGCTTTCTTT.

The chain is built from TRBV4-1 and TRBJ1-2; D gene ambiguous. CDR3 length: 15 residues. The germline V gene has CDR1 MGHRA and CDR2 YSYEKL. V gave up 4 bases and J gave up 4 bases, with 16 bases separating them. The CDR3 loop reads CASSPSGRPLYGYTF. The CDR3 bases are TGCGCCAGCAGCCCGTCGGGTAGACCACTCTATGGCTACACCTTC.

CDR3 nucleotides: TGTGCCACCCGGACAGGGTCTACGTACGAGCAGTACTTC. Its protein product is CATRTGSTYEQYF. The chain couples TRBV28 to TRBJ2-7, with 8 bases matching TRBD1. Germline CDR1 and CDR2: MDHEN and SYDVKM. This CDR3 has 13 residues. With 10 bases clipped from V and 4 bases from J, the junction kept 9 bases outside the gene matches.

This clone was seen only once. The chain couples TRBV28 to TRBJ2-7, with 7 bases aligning to TRBD1. The length of the CDR3 is 12 residues. V lost 8 bases, J lost 2 bases, and 3 bases stayed unmatched. Germline CDR1 is MDHEN and CDR2 is SYDVKM. CDR3 in DNA: TGTGCCAGCCGGGACAGACCCTACGAGCAGTACTTC. As protein: CASRDRPYEQYF.

V gene TRBV10-3 combines with J gene TRBJ2-1; possibly TRBD2 for D (5 bases). CDR1 is ENHRY, CDR2 SYGVKD, per germline. The CDR3 runs 14 residues. The ends were cut back, 3 bases at V and 10 bases at J, with 16 bases in the middle. The CDR3 reads CAISDLGAKGEQFF. The CDR3 DNA reads TGTGCCATCAGTGATCTGGGAGCCAAGGGCGAGCAGTTCTTC.

The rearrangement joins TRBV19 to TRBJ2-7, with D possibly matching TRBD2 (6 bases). The CDR3 runs 18 residues. Germline CDR1 LNHDA, CDR2 SQIVND (reference sequence). The V end lost 1 base, the J end lost 3 bases, and 22 bases lay between the germline ends. In nucleotides, the CDR3 is TGTGCCAGTAGTATAGGAATATCCGGGACTTTTGAAATCTACGAGCAGTACTTC. This codes for CASSIGISGTFEIYEQYF.

The V call is TRBV4-1, the J call TRBJ2-1; 11 positions match TRBD2. CDR1 is MGHRA, CDR2 YSYEKL, per germline. The V segment lost 6 bases and the J segment 5 bases; nucleotides outside the gene matches: 3. The CDR3 sequence is 14 residues long. CDR3 in amino acids: CASRGTSGHNEQFF. DNA for the CDR3: TGCGCCAGCAGGGGGACTAGCGGACACAATGAGCAGTTCTTC.

V and J are TRBV25-1 and TRBJ1-2, with a possible D match to TRBD1 (6 bases). CDR1 and CDR2 from the germline V gene are MGHDK and SYGVNS. The ends were cut back, 5 bases at V and 6 bases at J, with 16 bases in the middle. The length of the CDR3 is 14 residues. In nucleotides, the CDR3 is TGTGCCAGCAGTAAACAGGGTCGTTACCATGGCTACACCTTC. Protein: CASSKQGRYHGYTF.